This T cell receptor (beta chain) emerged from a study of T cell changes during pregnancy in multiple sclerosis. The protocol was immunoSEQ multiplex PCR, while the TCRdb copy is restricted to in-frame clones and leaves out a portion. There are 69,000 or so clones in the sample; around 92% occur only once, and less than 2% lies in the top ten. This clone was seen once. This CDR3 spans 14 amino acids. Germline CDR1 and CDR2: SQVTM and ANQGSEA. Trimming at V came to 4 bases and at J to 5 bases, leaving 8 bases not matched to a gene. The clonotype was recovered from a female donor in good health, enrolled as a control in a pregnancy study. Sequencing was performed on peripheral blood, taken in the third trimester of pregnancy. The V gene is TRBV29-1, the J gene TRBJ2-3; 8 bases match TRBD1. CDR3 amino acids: CSVVGQGVGDTQYF. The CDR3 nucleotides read TGCAGCGTTGTAGGACAGGGAGTGGGAGATACGCAGTATTTT.